The entry below gives a single T cell receptor beta chain sequence along with its context. Its antigen is unknown. This entry comes from a study of vaccination and CD4 T cells after COVID-19. CDR3 length: 14 residues. CDR1 and CDR2 (germline): SQVTM, ANQGSEA. Losses at the gene ends were 4 bases for V and 3 bases for J; bases not matched to a gene: 6. Noted treatment: roughly 11-day PBMC culture with coronavirus spike peptide pools or control peptides (ViraFEST assay). First, ViraFEST expanded antigen-specific T cells with peptide pools, and next it sequenced the TCRs. Once obtained from cultured CD4+ T cells, the DNA was sequenced using the Oncomine TCR Beta short-read assay. One entry per CDR3 protein results from TCRdb running MiXCR on the PCR reads. The sample lists 3,300 or so distinct CDR3 sequences; approximately 31% were seen once.

The chain is built from TRBV29-1 and TRBJ2-3, with 8 nucleotides matching TRBD2. Sequenced input: CD4+ T cells from blood, cultured in vitro. The TCR comes from a human donor who had recovered from COVID-19. The CDR3 is CSVGAGAVTDTQYF. The CDR3 bases are TGCAGCGTTGGAGCGGGGGCTGTAACAGATACGCAGTATTTT.